This record covers a single T cell receptor (beta chain). In the original processing: Using reference gene primer amplification, nucleated cell counts were estimated. Method: immunoSEQ multiplex PCR; TCRdb's copy keeps in-frame clones and lacks some. From that table come the V and J calls and clone size; the DNA was used to work out D and trimming. This table holds almost 55,000 clones, more than 75% found once. The record originates from a study of blood T cell repertoires in COVID-19. Across the study: Acute and convalescent COVID-19 samples came from the United States, Italy and Spain. Sample material is recorded as cDNA or gDNA derived from T cells, B-cell-depleted T cells, or PBMCs.

This clonotype originated in a man over 45 with active COVID-19. Sequenced input: peripheral blood.

CDR3 coding DNA: TGTGCCAGCAGCTTTGGAGGGTACACAGATACGCAGTATTTT. Translated, it gives CASSFGGYTDTQYF. The chain recombines TRBV5-5 with TRBJ2-3; a possible D gene is TRBD2 (6 bases). The V end lost 2 bases, the J end lost 2 bases, and 9 bases lay between the germline ends. CDR1 and CDR2 (germline): SGHKS, YYEKEE (reference sequence). This CDR3 has 14 amino acids.